A selection of T cell receptor beta chains follows, all from one sample in a study of response to subunit inactivated influenza vaccine. One entry per CDR3 protein, called by TCRdb with MiXCR from the RT-PCR reads. The data show fewer than 650,000 distinct CDR3 sequences, 10% to 15% seen once. The source was PBMCs from blood, collected about 40 days after vaccination. The origin of the receptors is a man aged 50 to 60 who received an inactivated influenza vaccine. The CDR3 runs from the conserved cysteine through the conserved F or W. A D gene is named only where the DNA matches it firmly. Size values are once, few and many counts, or a class for expanded clones, and some rows have none.

clone_size,v_call,d_call,j_call,cdr3_length,cdr3_aa,cdr3_nt
-,TRBV20-1,TRBD1,TRBJ2-3,16,CSARPNRGPLGDTQYF,TGCAGTGCTAGACCCAACAGGGGGCCCTTGGGTGATACGCAGTATTTT
-,TRBV10-3,-,TRBJ2-7,12,CAISDKTYEQYF,TGTGCCATCAGTGACAAAACCTACGAGCAGTACTTC
many,TRBV29-1,TRBD1,TRBJ1-2,12,CSVGQANYGYTF,TGCAGCGTGGGACAGGCTAACTATGGCTACACCTTC
-,TRBV20-1,TRBD2,TRBJ2-4,17,CSARDRSGSALLNIQYF,TGCAGTGCTAGAGATCGAAGCGGGAGTGCCCTTTTAAACATTCAGTACTTC
few,TRBV28,-,TRBJ2-7,14,CASSFSLRSYEQYF,TGTGCCAGCAGTTTTTCACTGAGGAGCTACGAGCAGTACTTC
many,TRBV24-1,TRBD2,TRBJ2-3,16,CATSDRLAGVGDTQYF,TGTGCCACCAGTGACCGACTAGCGGGGGTGGGAGATACGCAGTATTTT
-,TRBV5-1,-,TRBJ2-7,15,CASSDPTRKHYEQYF,TGCGCCAGCAGCGATCCTACCCGGAAGCACTACGAGCAGTACTTC
few,TRBV5-8,TRBD2,TRBJ2-5,17,CASSLGLAANRVETQYF,TGTGCCAGCAGCTTAGGACTAGCGGCCAACAGGGTAGAGACCCAGTACTTC
-,TRBV7-8,TRBD2,TRBJ2-1,17,CASSLVSAGGTYNEQFF,TGTGCCAGCAGCTTAGTGTCTGCGGGAGGGACCTACAATGAGCAGTTCTTC
few,TRBV27,TRBD1,TRBJ2-1,16,CASSYTLGQGVNEQFF,TGTGCCAGCAGTTACACTCTCGGACAGGGGGTGAATGAGCAGTTCTTC
-,TRBV24-1,-,TRBJ2-1,17,CATSDSLRDPNGYEQFF,TGTGCCACCAGTGATTCCCTCCGGGACCCAAACGGGTATGAGCAGTTCTTC
-,TRBV20-1,-,TRBJ1-1,12,CSALVDTDEAFF,TGCAGTGCCCTGGTCGACACGGACGAAGCTTTCTTT
once,TRBV30,-,TRBJ2-7,12,CAWSSQSYEQYF,TGTGCCTGGAGTTCACAATCCTACGAGCAGTACTTC
few,TRBV6-5,-,TRBJ1-5,13,CASSNSGWQPQHF,TGTGCCAGCAGCAACTCGGGGTGGCAGCCCCAGCATTTT
many,TRBV5-1,TRBD1,TRBJ2-1,15,CASSPRIDRGHEQFF,TGCGCCAGCAGCCCTAGAATCGACAGGGGCCATGAGCAGTTCTTC